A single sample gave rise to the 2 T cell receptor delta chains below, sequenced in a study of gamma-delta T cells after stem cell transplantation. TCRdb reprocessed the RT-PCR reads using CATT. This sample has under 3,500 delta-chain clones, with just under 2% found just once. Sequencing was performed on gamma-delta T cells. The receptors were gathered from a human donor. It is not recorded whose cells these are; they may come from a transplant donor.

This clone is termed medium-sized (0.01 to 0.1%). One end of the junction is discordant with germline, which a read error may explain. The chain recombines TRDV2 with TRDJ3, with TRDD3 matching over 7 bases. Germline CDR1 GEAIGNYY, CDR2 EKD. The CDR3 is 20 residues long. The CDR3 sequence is CACDTAGDSPSSRDTRQMFF. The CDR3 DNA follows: TGTGCCTGTGACACCGCTGGGGATAGCCCCAGCTCCCGGGACACCCGACAGATGTTTTTC.

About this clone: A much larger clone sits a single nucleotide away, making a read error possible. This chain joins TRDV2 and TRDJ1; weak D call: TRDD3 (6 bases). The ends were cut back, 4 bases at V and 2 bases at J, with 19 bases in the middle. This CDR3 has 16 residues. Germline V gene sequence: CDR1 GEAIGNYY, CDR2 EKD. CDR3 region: CACDLLGKGRTDKLIF. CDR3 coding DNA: TGTGCCTGTGATCTGCTGGGGAAAGGGCGTACCGATAAACTCATCTTT.